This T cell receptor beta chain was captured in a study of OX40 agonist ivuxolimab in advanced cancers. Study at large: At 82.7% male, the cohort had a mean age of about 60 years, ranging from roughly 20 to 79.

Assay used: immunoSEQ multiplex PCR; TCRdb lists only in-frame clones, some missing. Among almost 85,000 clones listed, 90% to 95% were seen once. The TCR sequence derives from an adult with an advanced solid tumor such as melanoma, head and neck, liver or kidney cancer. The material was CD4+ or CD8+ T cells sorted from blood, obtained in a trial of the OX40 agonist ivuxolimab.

CDR3 DNA sequence: TGTGCCAGCAGTTTTGGGACAGCGGTTTTGGAGCAGTACTTC. Translating it yields CASSFGTAVLEQYF. J is TRBJ2-7 and V is TRBV27; 7 nucleotides match TRBD1. Germline-derived CDR1 and CDR2 are MNHEY and SMNVEV (reference sequence). The CDR3 sequence is 14 residues long. Unmatched junction bases numbered 9, after V lost 3 bases and J lost 7 bases.